The next 17 T cell receptor beta chains were all read from a single sample in a study of PD-1 blockade in classical Hodgkin lymphoma. Autologous stem cell transplantation was followed by relapse in every patient, and brentuximab vedotin exposure varied. TCRdb's table, derived via immunoSEQ multiplex PCR, lists solely in-frame clones and lacks some. The sample holds 25,000 to 35,000 clones, 83% seen once. The sample was peripheral blood mononuclear cells (PBMCs), taken before the second cycle of nivolumab. All receptors derive from a human donor with classical Hodgkin lymphoma.

This chain uses TRBV5-1 with TRBJ1-1; a weak D match, TRBD1 (6 bases). The V and J ends lost 4 bases and 1 base respectively, with 11 bases between them. Germline CDR1 SGHRS, CDR2 YFSETQ. This CDR3 has 14 residues. The CDR3 reads CASSPDRPNTEAFF. The CDR3 DNA is TGCGCCAGCAGCCCCGACAGGCCGAACACTGAAGCTTTCTTT.

The chain recombines TRBV6-5 with TRBJ2-7; TRBD2 matches at 9 bases. Germline CDR1 is MNHEY and CDR2 is SVGAGI. Unmatched junction bases numbered 4, after V lost 4 bases and J lost 3 bases. The CDR3 has 14 amino acids. Here the CDR3 DNA reads TGTGCCAGCAGTTCTAGCGGGATTTACTACGAGCAGTACTTC. This translates into CASSSSGIYYEQYF.

The chain recombines TRBV28 with TRBJ1-2; no firm D call. The CDR3 runs to 13 residues. The germline V gene has CDR1 MDHEN and CDR2 SYDVKM. Trimming removed 3 bases at V and 7 bases at J, with 12 bases between. The CDR3 coding sequence is TGTGCCAGCAGTTTCGGCGGTCGAGGTGGCTACACCTTC. Protein sequence: CASSFGGRGGYTF.

The chain combines TRBV6-1 with TRBJ2-7; TRBD1 is a possible D gene (5 bases). V lost 2 bases and J 4 bases, leaving 12 bases between the germline ends. CDR1 MNHNS and CDR2 SASEGT come from the germline V gene. The CDR3 runs to 14 residues. CDR3 DNA sequence: TGTGCCAGCAGTGAAAGGGGCTCAACTTACGAGCAGTACGTC. The encoded protein is CASSERGSTYEQYV.

This clone has only a few counts. This sequence joins TRBV30 and TRBJ1-1, with 8 bases identical to TRBD1. Trimming removed 4 bases from V and 1 base from J; junction bases left unmatched: 2. Germline V gene lookup returns CDR1 GTSNPN and CDR2 SVGIG (reference sequence). The CDR3 covers 13 residues. CDR3 DNA: TGTGCCTGGAACCAGGGGGCGAACACTGAAGCTTTCTTT. Protein product: CAWNQGANTEAFF.

The chain joins TRBV18 to TRBJ2-7, with D possibly TRBD1 on 5 matching bases. CDR3 length: 14 amino acids. V gave up 6 bases and J gave up 3 bases, with 15 bases separating them. The V gene's germline CDR1 is KGHSH and CDR2 LQKENI. This CDR3 reads CASSNQGKGYEQYF. In DNA form, the CDR3 reads TGTGCCAGCTCCAACCAGGGAAAAGGCTACGAGCAGTACTTC.

This clone was seen once. The chain links TRBV11-3 to TRBJ2-2; 10 bases align to TRBD2. Per the germline V gene, CDR1 is SGHNT and CDR2 is YENEEA. The CDR3 extends over 18 amino acids. Germline trimming cut 4 bases from V and 0 bases from J; bases unmatched to any gene: 8. In DNA form, the CDR3 reads TGTGCCAGCAGCTACGGTAGCGGGGGGTCACCGAACACCGGGGAGCTGTTTTTT. It is translated as CASSYGSGGSPNTGELFF.

The chain employs TRBV4-2 and TRBJ2-5; D is ambiguous. CDR1 and CDR2 from the germline V gene are LGHNA and YNFKEQ. The length of the CDR3 is 16 residues. Trimming took 0 bases from V and 2 from J, leaving 13 bases between them. The CDR3 spells CASSQEKVAGQETQYF. The CDR3 bases are TGTGCCAGCAGCCAAGAAAAGGTGGCAGGACAAGAGACCCAGTACTTC.

This chain links TRBV27 with TRBJ2-2; D is unresolved. This CDR3 has 15 amino acids. Trimming removed 3 bases from V and 1 base from J, with 9 bases in between. From germline, CDR1 is MNHEY and CDR2 SMNVEV (reference sequence). This chain's CDR3 is CASSLNLRNTGELFF. The CDR3 nucleotides read TGTGCCAGCAGTTTGAACCTCAGGAACACCGGGGAGCTGTTTTTT.

The sample holds one count of this clone. The chain joins TRBV6-1 to TRBJ1-6; no clear D gene. This CDR3 is built from 13 residues. Germline CDR1 MNHNS, CDR2 SASEGT. V lost 5 bases, J lost 7 bases, and 9 bases lay in between. The CDR3 spells CASSYSGNSPLHF. The CDR3, as DNA: TGTGCCAGCAGTTATTCGGGAAATTCACCCCTCCACTTT.

Remarks on this clone: One end of the junction fails to match germline, which may point to a read error. This chain uses TRBV4-1 with TRBJ2-3, with 7 bases aligning to TRBD2. CDR1 and CDR2 from the germline V gene are MGHRA and YSYEKL. The CDR3 covers 17 residues. The CDR3 DNA is TGCGCCAGCAGCCAAGGTGCAGGGAGGGGAAGCAGAGATACGCAGTATTTT. This codes for CASSQGAGRGSRDTQYF.

The V call is TRBV10-2, the J call TRBJ2-5; possible D gene TRBD1, 6 bases. The CDR3 runs to 14 residues. V dropped 2 bases and J dropped 1 base, with 8 bases sitting between them. CDR1 is WSHSY and CDR2 is SAAADI in the germline V gene. Here the CDR3 reads CASSEGQTQETQYF. The CDR3, as DNA: TGCGCCAGCAGTGAGGGACAGACCCAAGAGACCCAGTACTTC.

This clone was detected only a few times. The chain links TRBV7-2 to TRBJ2-7, with 8 positions matching TRBD1. The CDR3 is made up of 15 amino acids. Trimming removed 1 base from V and 4 bases from J; junction bases left unmatched: 6. Germline CDR1 is SGHTA and CDR2 is FQGNSA. The CDR3 region is CASSLDRGQEYEQYV. CDR3 sequence (DNA): TGTGCCAGCAGCTTAGATCGGGGACAGGAGTACGAGCAGTACGTC.

The chain joins TRBV27 to TRBJ2-7; a weak D match, TRBD1 (7 bases). The V end was cut by 6 bases, the J end by 2 bases, with 11 bases between. The CDR3 spans 13 residues. Germline CDR1 and CDR2: MNHEY and SMNVEV (reference sequence). The CDR3 reads CASRAGGTYEQYF. The CDR3 nucleotides are TGTGCCAGCAGGGCAGGGGGGACCTACGAGCAGTACTTC.

The gene calls are TRBV28 and TRBJ2-7, with D perhaps assigned TRBD1 or TRBD2 (6 bases each). V was trimmed by 3 bases and J by 2 bases, leaving 20 bases between them. Germline CDR1 reads MDHEN; CDR2 reads SYDVKM. This CDR3 region has 17 residues. This CDR3 reads CASSLPTRRGLAYEQYF. The DNA of the CDR3 is TGTGCCAGCAGTTTGCCCACACGTCGGGGGCTGGCCTACGAGCAGTACTTC.

As concerns this clone: The junction departs from germline at one end; a sequencing error may be responsible. The chain couples TRBV19 to TRBJ2-1, with D perhaps assigned TRBD1 or TRBD2 (5 bases each). The CDR3 is 13 amino acids. CDR1 and CDR2 (germline): LNHDA, SQIVND (reference sequence). CDR3: CATNPGSGTEQLF. DNA for the CDR3: TGTGCCACCAACCCGGGTTCTGGGACGGAGCAGCTCTTC.

The rearrangement joins TRBV9 to TRBJ1-3; D might be TRBD1 (6 bases). With 4 bases removed from V and 0 bases from J, the gap between germline ends came to 14 bases. The V gene's germline CDR1 is SGDLS and CDR2 YYNGEE. This CDR3 comprises 16 residues. As DNA, the CDR3 is TGTGCCAGCAGCTTACCCCGGGACAACTCTGGAAACACCATATATTTT. Its protein product is CASSLPRDNSGNTIYF.